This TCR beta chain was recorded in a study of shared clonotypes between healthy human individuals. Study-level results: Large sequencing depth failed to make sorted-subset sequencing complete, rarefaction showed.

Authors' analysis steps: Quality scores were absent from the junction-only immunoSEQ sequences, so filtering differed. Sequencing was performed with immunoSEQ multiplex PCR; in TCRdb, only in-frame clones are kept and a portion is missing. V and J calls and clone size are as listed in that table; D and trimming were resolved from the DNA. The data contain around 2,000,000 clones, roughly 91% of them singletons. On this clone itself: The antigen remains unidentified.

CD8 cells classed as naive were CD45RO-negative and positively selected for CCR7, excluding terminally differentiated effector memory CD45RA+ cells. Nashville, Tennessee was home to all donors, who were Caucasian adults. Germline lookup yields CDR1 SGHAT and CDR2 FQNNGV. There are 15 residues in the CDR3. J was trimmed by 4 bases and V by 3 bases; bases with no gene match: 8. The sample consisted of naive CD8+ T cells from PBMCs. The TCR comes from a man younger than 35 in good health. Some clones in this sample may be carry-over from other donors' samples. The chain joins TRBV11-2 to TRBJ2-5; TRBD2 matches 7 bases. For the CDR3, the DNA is TGTGCCAGCAGCTTGTGGAGGGAGGGCCGAGAGACCCAGTACTTC. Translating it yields CASSLWREGRETQYF.